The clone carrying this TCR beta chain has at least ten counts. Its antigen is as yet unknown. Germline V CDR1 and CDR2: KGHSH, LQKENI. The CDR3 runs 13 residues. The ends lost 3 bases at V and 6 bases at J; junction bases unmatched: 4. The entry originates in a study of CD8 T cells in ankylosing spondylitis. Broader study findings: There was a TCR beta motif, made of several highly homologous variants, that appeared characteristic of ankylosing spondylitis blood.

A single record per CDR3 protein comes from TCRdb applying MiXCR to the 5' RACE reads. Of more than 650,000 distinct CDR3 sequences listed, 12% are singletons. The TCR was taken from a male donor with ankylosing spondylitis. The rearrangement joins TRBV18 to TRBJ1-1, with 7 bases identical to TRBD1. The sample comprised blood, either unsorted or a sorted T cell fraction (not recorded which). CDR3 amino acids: CASSPTGTAEAFF. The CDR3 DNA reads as TGTGCCAGCTCACCGACAGGGACCGCTGAAGCTTTCTTT.